These T cell receptor beta chains were read from a single sample in a study of blood T cell repertoires in COVID-19. Only in-frame clones appear in the TCRdb table, and some are missing; sequencing was by immunoSEQ multiplex PCR. This table has about 490,000 clones, over 75% appearing once. Sample: peripheral blood. The receptors stem from a human donor in a cohort sampled during active COVID-19. CDR3s include the opening cysteine and the closing phenylalanine or tryptophan.

CSVEGTSDYQETQYF	TRBV29-1	TRBJ2-5
CASSPRLAYDEQFF	TRBV28	TRBJ2-1
CSGGDRERFF	TRBV29-1	TRBJ2-1
CASSYSLGLETYEQYF	TRBV5-4	TRBJ2-7
CASSPTDRKNTEAFF	TRBV7-2	TRBJ1-1
CAISPGTGNGNEQFF	TRBV10-3	TRBJ2-1
CASSPSSGRSSYEQYF	TRBV7-3	TRBJ2-7
CASSLGGPYEQYF	TRBV28	TRBJ2-7
CSVTGQEMNTEAFF	TRBV29-1	TRBJ1-1
CAWSRAGGPDTQYF	TRBV30	TRBJ2-3
CASSPRDRARRHAKNIQYF	TRBV18	TRBJ2-4
CASSLAVTRDTQYF	TRBV4-1	TRBJ2-3
CASTASGRGNEQFF	TRBV10-2	TRBJ2-1
CASSLQSYRSTGELFF	TRBV7-2	TRBJ2-2
CAWKLAGGNEQFF	TRBV30	TRBJ2-1
CAWSVGQDYGYTF	TRBV30	TRBJ1-2
CASQVTSVREQYF	TRBV6-5	TRBJ2-7
CASSTLDRDPTGELFF	TRBV19	TRBJ2-2
CASSVQGAYNEQFF	TRBV7-2	TRBJ2-1
CATSREGYRASNQPQHF	TRBV15	TRBJ1-5
CASSQGGDNSPLHF	TRBV4-3	TRBJ1-6
CASSDRGIGKNIQYF	TRBV19	TRBJ2-4
CATRRQDSEAFF	TRBV24-1	TRBJ1-1
CASGLAFKQGVRSYEQYF	TRBV12-5	TRBJ2-7